The 19 T cell receptor beta chains presented below share a single source sample, sequenced in a study of regulatory T cells in long-lasting Graves disease. Time point reported: persistent/refractory GD, antithyroid drugs over 5 years with positive TRAb. Researchers made the TCR library from RNA that was extracted from PBMCs. Investigators prepared the TCR beta libraries by applying iRepertoire HTBI primers and Arm-PCR of CDR3 regions. From the multiplex PCR reads, TCRdb called clonotypes with MiXCR, one entry per CDR3 protein. The sample lists some 420,000 distinct CDR3 sequences, approximately 23% occurring once. The input for sequencing was peripheral blood mononuclear cells (PBMCs), taken when the disease was refractory, from a patient treated with antithyroid drugs. These receptors were collected from a female donor with Graves disease.

In this sample, this clonotype turned up a few times. V usage is TRBV9 and J usage is TRBJ1-1; possibly TRBD1 for D (5 bases). The CDR3 covers 14 residues. Trimming removed 2 bases from V and 5 bases from J, with 13 bases in between. Germline V gene lookup returns CDR1 SGDLS and CDR2 YYNGEE. The CDR3 is CASSVRGGDTEAFF. CDR3 DNA: TGTGCCAGCAGCGTTCGTGGGGGAGATACTGAAGCTTTCTTT.

The table lists this clonotype with many counts. The genes are TRBV7-2 and TRBJ2-4; D gene unclear. CDR3 length equals 13 residues. V lost 3 bases, J lost 4 bases, and 7 bases lay in between. Germline V gene data show CDR1 as SGHTA and CDR2 as FQGNSA. The CDR3 DNA reads TGTGCCAGCAGCTTCGCCGGTAAAAACATTCAGTACTTC. Protein sequence: CASSFAGKNIQYF.

This clonotype has a count of ten or more. The gene calls are TRBV28 and TRBJ1-5; 8 bases agree with TRBD1. The V gene's germline CDR1 is MDHEN and CDR2 SYDVKM. The CDR3 spans 18 residues. The ends lost 2 bases at V and 2 bases at J; junction bases unmatched: 11. CDR3: CASSLARTRGPGNQPQHF. The CDR3 DNA reads TGTGCCAGCAGTTTAGCCCGGACCAGGGGGCCTGGCAATCAGCCCCAGCATTTT.

In this sample, this clonotype turned up a few times. V gene TRBV3-1 combines with J gene TRBJ1-5; D not resolved. The CDR3 loop spans 15 amino acids. Germline CDR1 reads LGHDT; CDR2 reads YNNKEL (reference sequence). V was trimmed by 2 bases and J by 5 bases, leaving 13 bases between them. The CDR3: CASSQKMDGDQPQHF. The CDR3 coding sequence is TGTGCCAGCAGCCAAAAAATGGATGGGGATCAGCCCCAGCATTTT. The variable domain in full, with the rest retrieved from reference TRBV3-1 and TRBJ1-5, is DTAVSQTPKYLVTQMGNDKSIKCEQNLGHDTMYWYKQDSKKFLKIMFSYNNKELIINETVPNRFSPKSPDKAHLNLHINSLELGDSAVYFCASSQKMDGDQPQHFGDGTRLSIL.

The genes are TRBV7-9 and TRBJ2-7; TRBD1 matches 7 bases. From germline, CDR1 is SEHNR and CDR2 FQNEAQ (reference sequence). The CDR3 sequence is 14 residues long. The trim removed 1 base at V and 3 bases at J, leaving 3 bases unmatched. In DNA, the CDR3 is TGTGCCAGCAGCTTAGGGGGACAGTTCTACGAGCAGTACTTC. Protein sequence: CASSLGGQFYEQYF.

The chain carries TRBV7-8 and TRBJ2-5; possibly TRBD1 for D (5 bases). V shed 3 bases and J shed 5 bases, with 16 bases lying between them. The CDR3 spans 15 residues. Germline loops: CDR1 SGHVS, CDR2 FQNEAQ. For the CDR3, the DNA is TGTGCCAGCAGCTTGGGGCCGGTGGCCGCGGAGACCCAGTACTTC. It translates to CASSLGPVAAETQYF.

The V gene is TRBV6-1, the J gene TRBJ2-3, with TRBD2 as a possible D gene (5 bases). The CDR3 extends over 12 amino acids. Germline lookup yields CDR1 MNHNS and CDR2 SASEGT. V was pared by 10 bases and J by 2 bases, with 10 bases between. The CDR3 bases are TGTGCCACCTCGAGGGACACAGATACGCAGTATTTT. Translated, it gives CATSRDTDTQYF.

On this clonotype itself: The junction does not match germline at one end; this may be a read error. The chain links TRBV24-1 to TRBJ2-2; D may be TRBD1 (7 bases). From germline, CDR1 is KGHDR and CDR2 SFDVKD. The CDR3 runs to 16 residues. CDR3 bases: TGTGCCACCAGCGATTTGCGAGGCAGGGGGGCCGGGGAGCTGTTTTTT. As protein: CATSDLRGRGAGELFF.

Ten or more counts support this clonotype. V is TRBV7-8 and J is TRBJ2-5; D is unresolved. The V end was cut by 1 base, the J end by 5 bases, with 14 bases between. CDR3 length: 15 residues. Germline V lookup: CDR1 SGHVS, CDR2 FQNEAQ. CDR3 region: CASSLVADAGETQYF. The CDR3 DNA follows: TGTGCCAGCAGCTTAGTGGCCGATGCCGGGGAGACCCAGTACTTC.

This clonotype was seen a few times. The chain recombines TRBV29-1 with TRBJ2-2, with D uncertain. This CDR3 spans 13 amino acids. Per germline, CDR1 SQVTM and CDR2 ANQGSEA. V dropped 5 bases and J dropped 6 bases, with 13 bases sitting between them. The DNA for the CDR3 is TGCAGCGTTAGGGTTATGGAGTCCGGGGAGCTGTTTTTT. This encodes CSVRVMESGELFF.

This clonotype was picked up a small number of times. The chain uses TRBV9 and TRBJ1-2; D gene ambiguous. CDR3 size: 15 residues. V gave up 0 bases and J gave up 2 bases, with 11 bases separating them. Germline CDR1 SGDLS, CDR2 YYNGEE. The chain's CDR3 is CASSVGEAANYGYTF. The CDR3, as DNA: TGTGCCAGCAGCGTAGGCGAGGCGGCCAACTATGGCTACACCTTC.

This clonotype was observed many times. CDR3 sequence reads: CASSLDQTEKETQYF. CDR3 coding DNA: TGTGCCAGCAGCTTAGATCAGACAGAAAAAGAGACCCAGTACTTC. This sequence joins TRBV11-2 and TRBJ2-5; maybe TRBD1 (5 bases). This CDR3 is built from 15 residues. Looked up from germline, CDR1 is SGHAT and CDR2 is FQNNGV. V was pared by 0 bases and J by 3 bases, with 11 bases between.

This chain links TRBV30 with TRBJ2-7, with D unresolved. The CDR3 totals 11 residues. The V end was cut by 2 bases, the J end by 7 bases, with 9 bases between. Germline assignment: CDR1 GTSNPN and CDR2 SVGIG (reference sequence). The CDR3 DNA is TGTGCCTGGAGTAGAGCGCAAGAGCAGTACTTC. Translating it yields CAWSRAQEQYF.

This chain links TRBV5-1 with TRBJ2-1; D is unclear. V lost 4 bases, J lost 0 bases, and 14 bases lay in between. This CDR3 region has 16 residues. From germline, CDR1 is SGHRS and CDR2 YFSETQ. This chain's CDR3 is CASSKTDTFSYNEQFF. The CDR3 DNA sequence: TGCGCCAGCAGCAAGACCGACACTTTCTCCTACAATGAGCAGTTCTTC.

In this sample, this clonotype turned up a few times. Without the conserved terminal phenylalanine or tryptophan, this CDR3 likely stems from a read error. This sequence joins TRBV7-3 and TRBJ1-1; D is uncertain. V lost 0 bases and J lost 2, with 10 bases in between. CDR3 size: 15 residues. Per the germline V gene, CDR1 is SGHTA and CDR2 is FQGTGA. The CDR3: CASSLTGNANTEAFS. In DNA form, the CDR3 reads TGTGCCAGCAGCTTAACGGGTAATGCTAACACTGAAGCTTTCTCT.

This clonotype was detected a few times. J is TRBJ1-6 and V is TRBV12-3 or TRBV12-4, with D unresolved. The CDR3 consists of 13 residues. Trimming removed 4 bases from V and 7 bases from J, with 8 bases in between. The DNA of the CDR3 is TGTGCCAGCAGTTCAACAGTAAATTCACCCCTCCACTTT. Protein sequence: CASSSTVNSPLHF.

This clonotype was recorded at least ten times. The rearrangement links TRBV11-2 to TRBJ2-5; TRBD1 matches at 9 bases. The CDR3 length is 16 residues. Germline values: CDR1 SGHAT, CDR2 FQNNGV. Losses at the gene ends were 0 bases for V and 5 bases for J; bases not matched to a gene: 7. This chain's CDR3 is CASSLDVGTGRETQYF. The CDR3 DNA is TGTGCCAGCAGCTTAGATGTCGGGACAGGGAGGGAGACCCAGTACTTC.

The gene calls are TRBV5-6 and TRBJ1-1; D unclear. The length of the CDR3 is 15 residues. The germline V gene encodes CDR1 SGHDT and CDR2 YYEEEE. Trimming took off 1 base at V and 0 bases at J, with 10 bases between the two ends. The CDR3 DNA reads TGTGCCAGCAGCTTGAGGATTTCGATGAACACTGAAGCTTTCTTT. This gives the protein CASSLRISMNTEAFF.

V usage is TRBV24-1 and J usage is TRBJ1-2; 11 nucleotides match TRBD1. J was trimmed by 4 bases and V by 6 bases; bases with no gene match: 6. The germline V gene encodes CDR1 KGHDR and CDR2 SFDVKD. The CDR3 loop spans 15 amino acids. The CDR3 bases are TGTGCCACCAGTCCAAAGGGACAGGGGGGCTATGGCTACACCTTC. Translation gives CATSPKGQGGYGYTF.